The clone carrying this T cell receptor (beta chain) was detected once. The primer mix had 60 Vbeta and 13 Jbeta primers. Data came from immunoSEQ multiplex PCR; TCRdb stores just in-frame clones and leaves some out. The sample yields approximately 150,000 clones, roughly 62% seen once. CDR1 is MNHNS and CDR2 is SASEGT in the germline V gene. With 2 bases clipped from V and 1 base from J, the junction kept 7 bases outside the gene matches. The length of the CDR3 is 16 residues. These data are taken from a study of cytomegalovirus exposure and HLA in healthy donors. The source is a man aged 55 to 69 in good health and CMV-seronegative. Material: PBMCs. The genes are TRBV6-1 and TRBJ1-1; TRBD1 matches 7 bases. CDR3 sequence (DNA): TGTGCCAGCAGTGAACAGCCAGGGGGAGAGAACACTGAAGCTTTCTTT. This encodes CASSEQPGGENTEAFF.